Listed here are 13 T cell receptor beta chains from one sample, sequenced in a study of post-analysis software for immune sequencing data. Study results and caveats: Patients carried four or five TRBV segments more frequently than controls did, and TRBV5-6, TRBV5-1 and TRBV20-1 were among them.

Libraries were made from TCR beta cDNA, and they carried unique molecular identifiers. TCRdb itself ran the PCR reads through MiXCR, one entry per CDR3 protein. The repertoire holds roughly 170,000 distinct CDR3 sequences, with about 29% as singletons. Their antigen targets remain unknown. Source material: blood. Source of these receptors: a girl aged 5 to 17 with multiple sclerosis.

This clonotype came up many times. The V call is TRBV20-1, the J call TRBJ2-3; possible D gene TRBD2, 5 bases. V was trimmed by 6 bases and J by 0 bases, leaving 10 bases between them. Germline V gene data show CDR1 as DFQATT and CDR2 as SNEGSKA (reference sequence). The CDR3 covers 13 residues. The CDR3 region has the DNA TGCAGTGCCCCCCCGGGGAGCACAGATACGCAGTATTTT. Protein product: CSAPPGSTDTQYF.

V is TRBV6-2 or TRBV6-3 and J is TRBJ2-1; D may correspond to TRBD1 or TRBD2 (5 bases each). Germline assignment: CDR1 MNHEY and CDR2 SVGEGT. The CDR3 runs 13 residues. The germline V and J ends were trimmed by 8 bases and 10 bases, with 18 bases remaining between them. The CDR3: CASRRDGYYEQFF. CDR3 bases: TGTGCCAGCCGACGGGACGGCTACTACGAGCAGTTCTTC.

The chain is built from TRBV7-3 and TRBJ2-1, with 9 bases fitting TRBD1. In germline, CDR1 is SGHTA, CDR2 FQGTGA. There are 14 residues in the CDR3. V lost 5 bases, J lost 5 bases, and 4 bases stayed unmatched. The CDR3 sequence: CASSVGQGHNEQFF. The CDR3, as DNA: TGTGCCAGCAGCGTGGGACAGGGCCACAATGAGCAGTTCTTC.

This clonotype was observed at least ten times. The chain couples TRBV7-8 to TRBJ2-7; the match to TRBD2 covers 7 bases. The germline CDR1 and CDR2 sequences are SGHVS and FQNEAQ. The CDR3 is 15 residues long. Trimming removed 4 bases from V and 3 bases from J; junction bases left unmatched: 9. In nucleotides, the CDR3 is TGTGCCAGCAGCTCGGGACTAACGGTTTACTACGAGCAGTACTTC. This gives the protein CASSSGLTVYYEQYF.

This clonotype turned up a few times. V usage is TRBV7-6 and J usage is TRBJ2-1; tentatively, D is TRBD2 (5 bases). V lost 7 bases to trimming and J lost 0 bases, with 13 bases between them. This CDR3 has 15 amino acids. CDR1 and CDR2 (germline): SGHVS, FNYEAQ. The CDR3 coding sequence is TGTGCCAGCACCGTTACTAGTAACTCCTACAATGAGCAGTTCTTC. This encodes CASTVTSNSYNEQFF.

This clonotype was found many times. This chain uses TRBV2 with TRBJ1-2; D perhaps matches TRBD1 (6 bases). V was pared by 9 bases and J by 1 base, with 9 bases between. The CDR3 contains 12 residues. The V gene's germline CDR1 is SNHLY and CDR2 FYNNEI. The CDR3 region is CASTDSNYGYTF. The CDR3 DNA is TGTGCCAGTACGGACAGTAACTATGGCTACACCTTC.

This clonotype was seen repeatedly, ten times or more. The rearrangement joins TRBV20-1 to TRBJ2-1; 12 bases agree with TRBD2. The junction had 5 bases not matched to a gene; V was cut back by 3 bases and J by 2 bases. Germline CDR1 is DFQATT and CDR2 is SNEGSKA (reference sequence). CDR3 length: 16 residues. CDR3 region: CSARLAGGPAYNEQFF. The CDR3 nucleotides are TGCAGTGCTAGGCTAGCGGGAGGGCCAGCCTACAATGAGCAGTTCTTC.

This clonotype appeared many times. This chain links TRBV5-1 with TRBJ2-7; tentatively, D is TRBD2 (5 bases). This CDR3 has 14 amino acids. V lost 4 bases and J lost 4, with 15 bases in between. The germline V gene encodes CDR1 SGHRS and CDR2 YFSETQ. For the CDR3, the DNA is TGCGCCAGCAGCCTTTCGATGGGAGTTTACGAGCAGTACTTC. This gives the protein CASSLSMGVYEQYF. Complete variable domain (other parts from reference TRBV5-1 and TRBJ2-7): KAGVTQTPRYLIKTRGQQVTLSCSPISGHRSVSWYQQTPGQGLQFLFEYFSETQRNKGNFPGRFSGRQFSNSRSEMNVSTLELGDSALYLCASSLSMGVYEQYFGPGTRLTVT.

This clonotype has more than one count but fewer than ten. The chain recombines TRBV2 with TRBJ2-1, with a tentative D call TRBD2 (6 bases). Trimming pared 4 bases from V and 8 bases from J, leaving 18 bases between. The CDR3 has 15 amino acids. Germline CDR1 reads SNHLY; CDR2 reads FYNNEI. CDR3 in DNA: TGTGCCAGCAGTGGAAGGACCCGGAGGGTCGATGAGCAGTTCTTC. It yields the protein CASSGRTRRVDEQFF.

This clonotype was found many times. V gene TRBV29-1 combines with J gene TRBJ1-2, with TRBD1 matching over 7 bases. This CDR3 contains 15 residues. Germline trimming cut 5 bases from V and 5 bases from J; bases unmatched to any gene: 14. Germline V gene sequence: CDR1 SQVTM, CDR2 ANQGSEA. CDR3 coding DNA: TGCAGCGTTCTCCTCTTTGAGGACAGGAAATATGGCTACACCTTC. It encodes CSVLLFEDRKYGYTF.

This clonotype turned up a few times. This chain links TRBV29-1 with TRBJ1-1; D might be TRBD1 (6 bases). The CDR3 length is 13 residues. Trimming removed 7 bases from V and 0 bases from J, with 12 bases in between. Germline assignment: CDR1 SQVTM and CDR2 ANQGSEA. The CDR3 region is CSGLQGLNTEAFF. In nucleotides, the CDR3 is TGCAGCGGATTACAGGGCTTGAACACTGAAGCTTTCTTT.

The table lists this clonotype with a few counts. The J gene is TRBJ2-3, the V gene TRBV5-1; weak D call: TRBD1 (7 bases). The germline V gene encodes CDR1 SGHRS and CDR2 YFSETQ. V dropped 3 bases and J dropped 0 bases, with 14 bases sitting between them. There are 16 residues in the CDR3. CDR3 DNA: TGCGCCAGCAGCTCGGGGGACAGCCCTAGCACAGATACGCAGTATTTT. The encoded protein is CASSSGDSPSTDTQYF. Full variable domain (rest looked up from reference TRBV5-1 and TRBJ2-3): KAGVTQTPRYLIKTRGQQVTLSCSPISGHRSVSWYQQTPGQGLQFLFEYFSETQRNKGNFPGRFSGRQFSNSRSEMNVSTLELGDSALYLCASSSGDSPSTDTQYFGPGTRLTVL.

With respect to this clonotype: Just one base apart from a much larger clone, this may be a read error. The chain has TRBV20-1 and TRBJ1-2; 7 bases map to TRBD1. Germline CDR1 is DFQATT and CDR2 is SNEGSKA (reference sequence). With 7 bases clipped from V and 2 bases from J, the junction kept 13 bases outside the gene matches. The CDR3 has 15 amino acids. The CDR3 reads CSVKLRGQPNYGYTF. The DNA of the CDR3 is TGCAGTGTTAAATTACGGGGACAGCCAAACTATGGCTACACCTTC.